These T cell receptor beta chains were read from a single sample in a study of Ad26.COV2.S vaccination and SARS-CoV-2 variants. Assay: immunoSEQ multiplex PCR; the TCRdb copy retains only in-frame clones and omits some. The sample records roughly 270,000 clones, roughly 86% being singletons. The input for sequencing was peripheral blood, taken in a trial of Ad26.COV2.S vaccine versus placebo. The receptors stem from a person between 18 and 59 years old who received the Ad26.COV2.S COVID-19 vaccine or a placebo. Each CDR3 is given with its conserved first and last residue.

TRBJ2-7 TRBV7-2 CASSLQSGTSYEQYF
TRBJ2-5 TRBV7-6 CASSLVVGTSGGGETQYF
TRBJ1-2 TRBV7-9 CASSFGEGGYTF
TRBJ2-4 TRBV5-1 CASSSDRGRSKNIQYF
TRBJ1-6 TRBV7-3 CASSTGGSAPLHF
TRBJ2-7 TRBV30 CAWSGGRYEQYF
TRBJ2-3 TRBV2 CASSEEITDTQYF
TRBJ2-5 TRBV6-5 CASSYRVGGGETQYF
TRBJ1-1 TRBV5-4 CASSSGSLGTEAFF
TRBJ1-2 TRBV4-2 CASSQEPGTASGYTF
TRBJ1-5 TRBV6-5 CASSYSGLSNQPQHF
TRBJ2-2 TRBV27 CASYFRLAGAGELFF